The 26 T cell receptor beta chains listed next were all sequenced from one sample in a study of blood T cell repertoires in COVID-19. Method: immunoSEQ multiplex PCR; TCRdb's copy keeps in-frame clones and lacks some. The sample records about 300,000 clones, more than 85% being singletons. The sample taken for sequencing was peripheral blood. The receptors originated from a man in his sixties or seventies with acute or convalescent COVID-19.

The J gene is TRBJ1-2, the V gene TRBV15; D not resolved. The CDR3 spans 16 residues. V shed 3 bases and J shed 0 bases, with 14 bases lying between them. Germline CDR1 and CDR2: LNHNV and YYDKDF (reference sequence). CDR3 bases: TGTGCCACCAGCAGGTCCGCGGCACGGACTAACTATGGCTACACCTTC. Amino acids: CATSRSAARTNYGYTF.

The chain is built from TRBV7-7 and TRBJ2-5; D is possibly TRBD2 (5 bases). CDR1 is SSHAT and CDR2 is FNYEAQ in the germline V gene (reference sequence). CDR3 size: 14 residues. V lost 5 bases, J lost 1 base, and 11 bases lay in between. CDR3 in DNA: TGTGCCAGCAGCCCCACGACTATCCAAGAGACCCAGTACTTC. Translation gives CASSPTTIQETQYF. The variable domain in full, completed from reference TRBV7-7 and TRBJ2-5, reads GAGVSQSPRYKVTKRGQDVTLRCDPISSHATLYWYQQALGQGPEFLTYFNYEAQPDKSGLPSDRFSAERPEGSISTLTIQRTEQRDSAMYRCASSPTTIQETQYFGPGTRLLVL.

The chain recombines TRBV15 with TRBJ1-5; TRBD1 matches at 8 bases. There are 14 residues in the CDR3. The germline V gene encodes CDR1 LNHNV and CDR2 YYDKDF (reference sequence). V shed 5 bases and J 9 bases; nucleotides not matched to a gene: 9. The DNA for the CDR3 is TGTGCCACCAGCTCCGACAGGGGCTACGGGCCCCAGCATTTT. Its protein product is CATSSDRGYGPQHF.

This sequence joins TRBV28 and TRBJ1-2; D is undetermined. Germline V CDR1 and CDR2: MDHEN, SYDVKM. There are 14 residues in the CDR3. V was clipped by 3 bases and J by 3 bases, with 11 bases between them. CDR3 nucleotide sequence: TGTGCCAGCAGTTTTCATCTCTCGGACTATGGCTACACCTTC. This codes for CASSFHLSDYGYTF.

V gene TRBV24-1 combines with J gene TRBJ2-1; TRBD2 is a possible D gene (5 bases). The CDR3 extends over 11 amino acids. The germline V gene encodes CDR1 KGHDR and CDR2 SFDVKD. V lost 6 bases to trimming and J lost 9 bases, with 8 bases between them. The CDR3 sequence: CATSRGSEQFF. The CDR3 DNA reads TGTGCCACCAGTCGAGGGAGTGAGCAGTTCTTC.

The V gene is TRBV28, the J gene TRBJ1-2; 8 nucleotides line up with TRBD1. In germline, CDR1 is MDHEN, CDR2 SYDVKM. CDR3 length: 14 residues. Trimming took 5 bases from V and 7 from J; bases not matched to a gene: 9. The CDR3 DNA is TGTGCCAGCAGTACAGGGGGGCTAGGTCGTGGCTACACCTTC. This translates into CASSTGGLGRGYTF.

J is TRBJ1-3 and V is TRBV6-2 or TRBV6-3, with TRBD1 matching 7 bases. The V gene end was trimmed by 6 bases and the J gene end by 2 bases; junction bases not matched to a gene: 4. CDR3 size: 14 residues. CDR1 is MNHEY and CDR2 is SVGEGT in the germline V gene. The CDR3 sequence is CASSETGTGNTIYF. CDR3 coding DNA: TGTGCCAGCAGCGAGACAGGGACTGGAAACACCATATATTTT.

This chain connects TRBV7-2 to TRBJ1-5; 7 positions match TRBD1. The CDR3 length is 15 residues. The germline V gene has CDR1 SGHTA and CDR2 FQGNSA. The ends lost 4 bases at V and 0 bases at J; junction bases unmatched: 3. The CDR3 protein is CASSWTGSSNQPQHF. In nucleotides, the CDR3 is TGTGCCAGCAGCTGGACAGGTAGTAGCAATCAGCCCCAGCATTTT.

The V call is TRBV28, the J call TRBJ1-6; 12 nucleotides line up with TRBD1. Germline CDR1 and CDR2: MDHEN and SYDVKM. V lost 0 bases, J lost 10 bases, and 10 bases stayed unmatched. The CDR3 length is 18 residues. This chain's CDR3 is CASSLWPGQGAFGSPLHF. The CDR3 DNA follows: TGTGCCAGCAGTTTATGGCCGGGACAGGGGGCGTTTGGGTCACCCCTCCACTTT.

This clone showed up just once. The CDR3 loop is CASSLGRVSNEQFF. The CDR3 DNA reads as TGTGCCAGCAGCTTAGGCAGGGTGAGCAATGAGCAGTTCTTC. This sequence joins TRBV11-3 and TRBJ2-1; perhaps TRBD1 as D (5 bases). Trimming took 1 base from V and 6 from J, leaving 10 bases between them. This CDR3 comprises 14 residues. Looked up from germline, CDR1 is SGHNT and CDR2 is YENEEA.

In DNA form, the CDR3 reads TGTGCCAGCAGCCAAGTAGGGGATCAGCCCCAGCATTTT. Its translation is CASSQVGDQPQHF. V gene TRBV3-1 (or the pseudogene TRBV3-2) combines with J gene TRBJ1-5, with D perhaps matching TRBD1 (5 bases). Germline V gene data show CDR1 as LGHDT and CDR2 as YNNKEL (reference sequence). With 1 base removed from V and 5 bases from J, the gap between germline ends came to 6 bases. The CDR3 sequence is 13 residues long.

The CDR3 loop is CASRGGKRPASNTGELFF. CDR3 in DNA: TGTGCCAGCAGGGGGGGGAAACGACCCGCCTCGAACACCGGGGAGCTGTTTTTT. The gene calls are TRBV7-2 and TRBJ2-2; 7 positions match TRBD2. Germline CDR1 and CDR2: SGHTA and FQGNSA. The CDR3 is made up of 18 amino acids. Trimming took 6 bases from V and 0 from J; bases not matched to a gene: 13.

This chain links TRBV10-3 with TRBJ2-3; TRBD2 matches at 9 bases. The trim removed 11 bases at V and 3 bases at J, leaving 9 bases unmatched. CDR1 and CDR2 from the germline V gene are ENHRY and SYGVKD. The CDR3 extends over 14 amino acids. The CDR3 DNA reads TGTGCCGTGGCAACTAGCGGGCCTACAGATACGCAGTATTTT. It translates to CAVATSGPTDTQYF.

The V gene is TRBV3-1 (or the pseudogene TRBV3-2), the J gene TRBJ2-5, with TRBD2 identical over 14 bases. With V trimmed by 4 bases and J by 4 bases, 2 bases remained unmatched. The CDR3 loop spans 15 amino acids. Looked up from germline, CDR1 is LGHDT and CDR2 is YNNKEL (reference sequence). The CDR3 DNA follows: TGTGCCAGCAGCCCGGGGACTAGCGGGAGAGAGACCCAGTACTTC. This codes for CASSPGTSGRETQYF.

As to this clone: Relative to the germline gene, one junction end is altered; a read error may explain this. This rearrangement joins TRBV2 to TRBJ2-5; no clear D. Germline V gives CDR1 SNHLY, CDR2 FYNNEI. The CDR3 loop spans 13 amino acids. The CDR3 coding sequence is TGTGCCAGCAGTGAACCGGCGAAAGAGGCCCAGTACTTC. It translates to CASSEPAKEAQYF.

The J gene is TRBJ2-7, the V gene TRBV20-1; perhaps TRBD1 as D (5 bases). This CDR3 contains 15 residues. Germline V gene sequence: CDR1 DFQATT, CDR2 SNEGSKA (reference sequence). Trimming removed 3 bases from V and 0 bases from J, with 15 bases in between. The chain's CDR3 is CSASPRQMISYEQYF. CDR3 in DNA: TGCAGTGCTAGTCCGAGACAGATGATCTCCTACGAGCAGTACTTC.

This clone was seen only once. This chain uses TRBV19 with TRBJ1-5, with a possible D match to TRBD1 (6 bases). The CDR3 sequence is 15 residues long. The V gene lost 8 bases and the J gene lost 1 base, with 15 bases spanning the gap. From germline, CDR1 is LNHDA and CDR2 SQIVND (reference sequence). CDR3 in DNA: TGTGCCAGTGGCGACAGGCAAGCAAGCAATCAGCCCCAGCATTTT. Protein sequence: CASGDRQASNQPQHF. The entire variable domain, with the rest obtained from reference TRBV19 and TRBJ1-5, is as follows: DGGITQSPKYLFRKEGQNVTLSCEQNLNHDAMYWYRQDPGQGLRLIYYSQIVNDFQKGDIAEGYSVSREKKESFPLTVTSAQKNPTAFYLCASGDRQASNQPQHFGDGTRLSIL.

The CDR3 loop is CASSLAGGATSAYEQYF. For the CDR3, the DNA is TGTGCCAGCAGTCTAGCGGGAGGGGCCACTTCAGCCTACGAGCAGTACTTC. The rearrangement uses TRBV6-2 or TRBV6-3 and TRBJ2-7; 12 nucleotides match TRBD2. CDR1 MNHEY and CDR2 SVGEGT come from the germline V gene. The CDR3 runs to 17 residues. The junction had 10 bases not matched to a gene; V was cut back by 5 bases and J by 2 bases.

The rearrangement links TRBV24-1 to TRBJ1-5; the D gene is possibly TRBD1 (6 bases). The CDR3 totals 15 residues. The V end was cut by 4 bases, the J end by 3 bases, with 12 bases between. Germline lookup yields CDR1 KGHDR and CDR2 SFDVKD. CDR3 nucleotides: TGTGCCACCAGTGAAGCAGGGGCCTACAATCAGCCCCAGCATTTT. Its translation is CATSEAGAYNQPQHF.

The rearrangement links TRBV2 to TRBJ2-3; 9 nucleotides align to TRBD2. Unmatched junction bases numbered 5, after V lost 4 bases and J lost 0 bases. CDR3 length: 16 residues. Germline-derived CDR1 and CDR2 are SNHLY and FYNNEI. The CDR3 here is CASSGQRGVSTDTQYF. The CDR3 nucleotides read TGTGCCAGCAGTGGGCAGCGGGGGGTTAGCACAGATACGCAGTATTTT. The whole variable domain, filled in from reference TRBV2 and TRBJ2-3, reads EPEVTQTPSHQVTQMGQEVILRCVPISNHLYFYWYRQILGQKVEFLVSFYNNEISEKSEIFDDQFSVERPDGSNFTLKIRSTKLEDSAMYFCASSGQRGVSTDTQYFGPGTRLTVL.

The chain carries TRBV4-3 and TRBJ2-7; tentatively, D is TRBD1 (6 bases). V lost 5 bases and J 0 bases, leaving 14 bases between the germline ends. This CDR3 has 15 amino acids. CDR1 and CDR2 from the germline V gene are LGHNA and YSLEER. CDR3: CASSLVRGVSYEQYF. The CDR3 region has the DNA TGCGCCAGCAGCTTAGTCAGGGGAGTCTCCTACGAGCAGTACTTC.

The chain couples TRBV6-5 to TRBJ1-4, with a possible D match to TRBD1 (6 bases). Trimming shortened V by 2 bases and J by 8 bases, and 12 bases separated the two germline ends. Germline CDR1 is MNHEY and CDR2 is SVGAGI. The CDR3 has 14 amino acids. This CDR3 reads CASSYGRGWEKLFF. CDR3 in DNA: TGTGCCAGCAGTTACGGCAGGGGTTGGGAAAAACTGTTTTTT.

On this clone: This specimen includes other DNA sequences encoding the same CDR3. The J gene is TRBJ2-6, the V gene TRBV5-1, with D unresolved. V was pared by 0 bases and J by 0 bases, with 7 bases between. Per germline, CDR1 SGHRS and CDR2 YFSETQ. The CDR3 totals 16 residues. This chain's CDR3 is CASSLAGGSGANVLTF. Written as DNA, the CDR3 is TGCGCCAGCAGCTTGGCCGGTGGCTCTGGGGCCAACGTCCTGACTTTC.

This sequence joins TRBV28 and TRBJ1-3; D may be TRBD1 (5 bases). The CDR3 covers 14 residues. V lost 8 bases and J lost 4, with 15 bases in between. Germline V lookup: CDR1 MDHEN, CDR2 SYDVKM. The CDR3 sequence is CASGFGDSGNTIYF. CDR3 in DNA: TGTGCCAGCGGCTTCGGGGACTCGGGAAACACCATATATTTT.

Note on this clone: The same CDR3 also results from other DNA sequences found in this sample. The chain joins TRBV5-4 to TRBJ2-7, with 7 bases fitting TRBD2. The CDR3 loop spans 14 amino acids. J was trimmed by 1 base and V by 0 bases; bases with no gene match: 1. Germline V gene sequence: CDR1 SGHNT, CDR2 YYREEE (reference sequence). CDR3 amino acids: CASSLASGSYEQYF. Here the CDR3 DNA reads TGTGCCAGCAGCTTGGCTAGCGGATCCTACGAGCAGTACTTC.

V usage is TRBV15 and J usage is TRBJ2-3; 10 bases align to TRBD1. V gave up 4 bases and J gave up 0 bases; unmatched junction bases: 10. The germline V gene encodes CDR1 LNHNV and CDR2 YYDKDF (reference sequence). The CDR3 is 18 residues long. The CDR3 bases are TGTGCCACCAGCACCGACAGGGGGCGTGCTCGTAGCACAGATACGCAGTATTTT. Translating it yields CATSTDRGRARSTDTQYF.